These 10 T cell receptor beta chains were all obtained from the same sample, sequenced in a study of shared clonotypes between healthy human individuals. Naivety among CD8 cells was defined by CD45RO negativity and positive CCR7 selection, thereby excluding terminally differentiated effector memory CD45RA+ cells. Here immunoSEQ multiplex PCR was the method, and the copy in TCRdb shows in-frame clones only, minus some. The data show about 680,000 clones, with around 92% seen just once and more than 20% held by the top ten. Sequencing input: naive CD8+ T cells sorted from blood. The receptors were sampled from a man aged 30 to 45 in good health.

V usage is TRBV15 and J usage is TRBJ1-5; the D is unclear. From germline, CDR1 is LNHNV and CDR2 YYDKDF (reference sequence). The CDR3 is made up of 17 amino acids. Trimming shortened V by 0 bases and J by 0 bases, and 12 bases separated the two germline ends. CDR3 DNA: TGTGCCACCAGCAGAGAACCTGCGGGGTATAGCAATCAGCCCCAGCATTTT. This sequence encodes CATSREPAGYSNQPQHF.

This clone was seen once. The V gene is TRBV27, the J gene TRBJ2-7, with D hard to call. This CDR3 spans 13 amino acids. Per the germline V gene, CDR1 is MNHEY and CDR2 is SMNVEV (reference sequence). The V gene lost 5 bases and the J gene lost 2 bases, with 10 bases spanning the gap. The CDR3 loop is CASSGLLAYEQYF. The CDR3 DNA sequence: TGTGCCAGCAGTGGTTTGTTGGCCTACGAGCAGTACTTC.

V gene TRBV15 combines with J gene TRBJ2-3; 7 nucleotides agree with TRBD1. This CDR3 has 16 residues. Germline V gene sequence: CDR1 LNHNV, CDR2 YYDKDF (reference sequence). V shed 5 bases and J 0 bases; nucleotides not matched to a gene: 8. CDR3 sequence reads: CATSPGQTSSTDTQYF. The DNA of the CDR3 is TGTGCCACCAGCCCGGGACAGACTTCTAGCACAGATACGCAGTATTTT.

The chain uses TRBV4-1 and TRBJ2-7; D might be TRBD2 (5 bases). Germline V gene lookup returns CDR1 MGHRA and CDR2 YSYEKL. CDR3 length equals 15 residues. The V gene lost 5 bases and the J gene lost 2 bases, with 16 bases spanning the gap. The CDR3 spells CASSAAGVFTYEQYF. The CDR3, as DNA: TGCGCCAGCAGCGCAGCCGGGGTCTTTACCTACGAGCAGTACTTC.

The chain employs TRBV5-4 and TRBJ2-1; 7 bases agree with TRBD2. The germline CDR1 and CDR2 sequences are SGHNT and YYREEE (reference sequence). With 2 bases clipped from V and 4 bases from J, the junction kept 3 bases outside the gene matches. CDR3 size: 14 residues. CDR3 coding DNA: TGTGCCAGCAGCTTTCTAGCGGAGTACAATGAGCAGTTCTTC. It encodes CASSFLAEYNEQFF.

The V and J genes are TRBV4-1 and TRBJ2-5, with unresolved D. The CDR3 contains 16 residues. V lost 0 bases to trimming and J lost 1 base, with 12 bases between them. The V gene's germline CDR1 is MGHRA and CDR2 YSYEKL. CDR3 sequence: CASSQESSAAQETQYF. DNA of the CDR3: TGCGCCAGCAGCCAAGAGTCCTCGGCCGCCCAAGAGACCCAGTACTTC.

The genes are TRBV27 and TRBJ2-7; D tentatively reads TRBD1 or TRBD2 (5 bases each). The CDR3 loop spans 15 amino acids. V was trimmed by 5 bases and J by 1 base, leaving 15 bases between them. Germline loops: CDR1 MNHEY, CDR2 SMNVEV (reference sequence). CDR3 sequence (DNA): TGTGCCAGCAGTCTAGGGGACGGAGCTTCCTACGAGCAGTACTTC. Amino acid sequence: CASSLGDGASYEQYF.

The chain uses TRBV9 and TRBJ2-3; maybe TRBD2 (5 bases). The CDR3 spans 15 residues. V was shortened by 0 bases and J by 4 bases, with 12 bases between the two germline ends. Germline V gene sequence: CDR1 SGDLS, CDR2 YYNGEE. In DNA form, the CDR3 reads TGTGCCAGCAGCGTAGGTGAGGGAGTGTCAGATACGCAGTATTTT. It specifies CASSVGEGVSDTQYF.

This chain links TRBV7-3 with TRBJ2-6, with TRBD2 matching 10 bases. Germline CDR1 is SGHTA and CDR2 is FQGTGA. This CDR3 comprises 19 residues. V shed 3 bases, J shed 0 bases, and the junction held 8 bases outside the gene matches. The CDR3 loop is CASSLKSGRALSGANVLTF. The CDR3 region has the DNA TGTGCCAGCAGCTTGAAAAGCGGGAGGGCCCTCTCTGGGGCCAACGTCCTGACTTTC.

A word on this clone: Distinct nucleotide sequences in the sample also encode this CDR3. The CDR3 bases are TGTGCCAGCAGCTACAGGGACTCCTACGAGCAGTACTTC. Translation: CASSYRDSYEQYF. V gene TRBV6-5 combines with J gene TRBJ2-7, with a weak D call TRBD1 (6 bases). The V gene's germline CDR1 is MNHEY and CDR2 SVGAGI. CDR3 size: 13 residues. The germline V and J ends were trimmed by 6 bases and 0 bases, with 9 bases remaining between them.